These 8 T cell receptor beta chains originate from one sample sequenced in a study of technical replicates of blood from a few donors (dated by TCRdb to the late 2010s). Libraries came from the immunoSEQ multiplex PCR assay. TCRdb took over this immuneACCESS table, retaining in-frame rearrangements with V and J assigned. Such tables are incomplete; in checked studies, under half of the missing clones stem from an unresolved V gene, and the remainder is unexplained. This sample has 55,000 to 75,000 clones in its table, and around 91% of those were observed once. The ten largest clones capture approximately 3.9% of the sample. The sample taken for sequencing was PBMCs. The receptors originated from a human donor in good health. Some clones in this sample may be carry-over from other donors' samples.

The chain uses TRBV6-6 and TRBJ2-1; 10 bases line up with TRBD2. V dropped 7 bases and J dropped 8; count of bases not matched to a gene: 11. This CDR3 has 15 amino acids. The germline V gene encodes CDR1 MNHNY and CDR2 SVGAGI (reference sequence). CDR3 region: CASTVAGGPYDEQFF. DNA of the CDR3: TGTGCCAGCACTGTAGCGGGGGGCCCGTACGATGAGCAGTTCTTC.

The CDR3 is CATSSNVRAGETQYF. Written as DNA, the CDR3 is TGTGCCACCAGCAGCAACGTTCGGGCGGGAGAGACCCAGTACTTC. V and J are TRBV15 and TRBJ2-5, with a weak D call TRBD2 (5 bases). This CDR3 contains 15 residues. V was cut by 3 bases and J by 4 bases, with 15 bases left in between. CDR1 is LNHNV and CDR2 is YYDKDF in the germline V gene (reference sequence).

The chain carries TRBV5-1 and TRBJ2-1; 8 bases agree with TRBD2. Germline V CDR1 and CDR2: SGHRS, YFSETQ. The CDR3 loop spans 16 amino acids. V shed 4 bases and J 1 base; nucleotides not matched to a gene: 7. This chain's CDR3 is CASSPVASGSYNEQFF. For the CDR3, the DNA is TGCGCCAGCAGCCCTGTGGCTAGCGGGTCCTACAATGAGCAGTTCTTC. Full variable domain (rest looked up from reference TRBV5-1 and TRBJ2-1): KAGVTQTPRYLIKTRGQQVTLSCSPISGHRSVSWYQQTPGQGLQFLFEYFSETQRNKGNFPGRFSGRQFSNSRSEMNVSTLELGDSALYLCASSPVASGSYNEQFFGPGTRLTVL.

The J gene is TRBJ1-5, the V gene TRBV6-6, with D possibly being TRBD1 (5 bases). Germline assignment: CDR1 MNHNY and CDR2 SVGAGI (reference sequence). The CDR3 length is 14 residues. The V gene lost 9 bases and the J gene lost 7 bases, with 19 bases spanning the gap. The CDR3 spells CASSPVAGWQPQHF. CDR3 sequence (DNA): TGTGCCAGTTCCCCAGTAGCAGGGTGGCAGCCCCAGCATTTT.

The chain joins TRBV28 to TRBJ2-7, with TRBD1 identical over 10 bases. This CDR3 is built from 14 residues. V lost 4 bases to trimming and J lost 4 bases; unmatched junction nucleotides: 4. Per the germline V gene, CDR1 is MDHEN and CDR2 is SYDVKM. The DNA for the CDR3 is TGTGCCAGCAGTTCGCAGGACAGGGGGTACGAGCAGTACTTC. Translated: CASSSQDRGYEQYF.

This sequence joins TRBV21-1 and TRBJ1-2; the table's D call of TRBD1 was not tested on the DNA. TRBV21-1 is a pseudogene. This CDR3 region has 18 residues. The CDR3 spells CASSKSGQVQRGLYGYTF. CDR3 DNA: TGTGCCAGCAGCAAAAGTGGGCAGGTTCAGAGGGGGCTCTATGGCTACACCTTC.

The chain carries TRBV2 and TRBJ1-4, with D possibly matching TRBD1 (6 bases). Germline V gene lookup returns CDR1 SNHLY and CDR2 FYNNEI. Trimming removed 3 bases from V and 0 bases from J, with 11 bases in between. There are 16 residues in the CDR3. CDR3 sequence reads: CASSETGTTTNEKLFF. The CDR3 DNA is TGTGCCAGCAGTGAGACAGGAACAACAACTAATGAAAAACTGTTTTTT.

This clone showed up just a few times. CDR3 residues: CASSQGTGITDTQYF. Here the CDR3 DNA reads TGTGCCAGCTCACAGGGGACAGGAATCACAGATACGCAGTATTTT. The V and J genes are TRBV18 and TRBJ2-3; 8 bases are shared with TRBD1. Germline CDR1 is KGHSH and CDR2 is LQKENI. The ends lost 4 bases at V and 2 bases at J; junction bases unmatched: 5. There are 15 residues in the CDR3.